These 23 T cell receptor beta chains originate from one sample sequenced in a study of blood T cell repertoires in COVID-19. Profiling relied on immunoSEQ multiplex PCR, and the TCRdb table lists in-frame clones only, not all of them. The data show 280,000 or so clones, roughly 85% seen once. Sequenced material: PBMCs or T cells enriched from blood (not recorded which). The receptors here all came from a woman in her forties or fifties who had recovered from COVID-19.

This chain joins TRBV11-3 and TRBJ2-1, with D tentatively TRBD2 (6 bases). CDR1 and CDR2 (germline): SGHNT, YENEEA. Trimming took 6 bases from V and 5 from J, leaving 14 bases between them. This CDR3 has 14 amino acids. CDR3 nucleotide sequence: TGTGCCAGCAGAGCTTCTAGCGTAAACAATGAGCAGTTCTTC. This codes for CASRASSVNNEQFF.

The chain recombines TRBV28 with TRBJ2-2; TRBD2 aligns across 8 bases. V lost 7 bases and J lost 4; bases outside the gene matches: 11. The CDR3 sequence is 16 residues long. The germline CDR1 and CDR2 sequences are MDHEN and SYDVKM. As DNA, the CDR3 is TGTGCCAGCACCGCCGGGGGGGCCTTGAGCACCGGGGAGCTGTTTTTT. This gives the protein CASTAGGALSTGELFF.

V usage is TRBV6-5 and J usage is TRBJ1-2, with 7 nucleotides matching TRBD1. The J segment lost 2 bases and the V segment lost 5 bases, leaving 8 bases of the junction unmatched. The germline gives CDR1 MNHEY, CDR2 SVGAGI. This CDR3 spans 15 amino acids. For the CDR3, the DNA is TGTGCCAGCAGTCGAGACAGGGAAGGAAACTATGGCTACACCTTC. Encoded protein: CASSRDREGNYGYTF.

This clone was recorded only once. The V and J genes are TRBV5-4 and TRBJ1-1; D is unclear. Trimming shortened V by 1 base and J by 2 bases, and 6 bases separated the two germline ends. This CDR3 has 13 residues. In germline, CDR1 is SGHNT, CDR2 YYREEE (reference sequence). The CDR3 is CASSLSRNTEAFF. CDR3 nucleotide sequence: TGTGCCAGCAGCTTGTCTCGTAACACTGAAGCTTTCTTT.

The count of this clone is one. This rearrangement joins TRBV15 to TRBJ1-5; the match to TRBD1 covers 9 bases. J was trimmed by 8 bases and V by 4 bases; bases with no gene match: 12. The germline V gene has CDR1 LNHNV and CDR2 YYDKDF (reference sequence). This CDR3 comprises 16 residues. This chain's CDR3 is CATSKWTGASGEPQHF. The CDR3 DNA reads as TGTGCCACCAGCAAGTGGACAGGGGCGTCCGGGGAGCCCCAGCATTTT.

CDR3 loop: CSASKQGGGNSPLHF. The CDR3 region has the DNA TGCAGTGCTAGTAAACAGGGGGGGGGTAATTCACCCCTCCACTTT. V gene TRBV20-1 combines with J gene TRBJ1-6, with 8 bases identical to TRBD1. The CDR3 runs to 15 residues. J gave up 6 bases and V 3 bases, and 7 bases lay outside the gene matches. The germline gives CDR1 DFQATT, CDR2 SNEGSKA (reference sequence).

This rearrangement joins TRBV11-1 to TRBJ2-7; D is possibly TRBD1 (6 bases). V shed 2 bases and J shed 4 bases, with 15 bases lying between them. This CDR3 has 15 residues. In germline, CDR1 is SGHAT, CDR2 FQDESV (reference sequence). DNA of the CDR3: TGTGCCAGCAGCTTAAACAGGGACAACGTGTACGAGCAGTACTTC. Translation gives CASSLNRDNVYEQYF.

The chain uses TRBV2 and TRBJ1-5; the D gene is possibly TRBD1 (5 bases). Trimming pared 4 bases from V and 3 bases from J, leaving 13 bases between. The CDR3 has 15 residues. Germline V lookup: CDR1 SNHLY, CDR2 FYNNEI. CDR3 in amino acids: CASSGFDRINQPQHF. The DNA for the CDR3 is TGTGCCAGCAGTGGATTTGACAGAATCAATCAGCCCCAGCATTTT.

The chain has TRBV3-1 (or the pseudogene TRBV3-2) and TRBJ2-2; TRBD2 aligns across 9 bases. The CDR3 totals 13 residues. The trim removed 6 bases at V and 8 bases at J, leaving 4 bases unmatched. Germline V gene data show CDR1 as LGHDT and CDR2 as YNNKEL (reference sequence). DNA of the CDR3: TGTGCCAGCAGGGGTAGCGGGAGTGGGGAGCTGTTTTTT. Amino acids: CASRGSGSGELFF.

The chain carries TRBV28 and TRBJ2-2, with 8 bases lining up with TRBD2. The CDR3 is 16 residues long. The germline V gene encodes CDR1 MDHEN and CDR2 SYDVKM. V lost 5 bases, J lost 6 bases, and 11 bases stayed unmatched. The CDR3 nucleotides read TGTGCCAGCAGTCCTCTGTCGGGGGGGCCCCCCGGGGAGCTGTTTTTT. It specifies CASSPLSGGPPGELFF. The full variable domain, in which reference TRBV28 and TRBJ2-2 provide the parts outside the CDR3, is DVKVTQSSRYLVKRTGEKVFLECVQDMDHENMFWYRQDPGLGLRLIYFSYDVKMKEKGDIPEGYSVSREKKERFSLILESASTNQTSMYLCASSPLSGGPPGELFFGEGSRLTVL.

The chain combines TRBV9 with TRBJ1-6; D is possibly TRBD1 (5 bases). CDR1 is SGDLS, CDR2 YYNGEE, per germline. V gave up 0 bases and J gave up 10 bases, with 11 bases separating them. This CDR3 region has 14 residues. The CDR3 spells CASSVELSGSPLHF. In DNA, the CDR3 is TGTGCCAGCAGCGTAGAGCTCTCAGGGTCACCCCTCCACTTT.

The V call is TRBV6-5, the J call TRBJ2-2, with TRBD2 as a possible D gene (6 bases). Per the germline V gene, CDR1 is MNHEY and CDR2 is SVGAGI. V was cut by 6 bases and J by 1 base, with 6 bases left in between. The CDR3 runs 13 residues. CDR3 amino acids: CASRRENTGELFF. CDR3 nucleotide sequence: TGTGCCAGCAGGCGGGAGAACACCGGGGAGCTGTTTTTT.

In DNA form, the CDR3 reads TGTGCCAGCAGTTTAGGGGCCAGAACCTACGAGCAGTACTTC. Amino acid sequence: CASSLGARTYEQYF. The rearrangement uses TRBV27 and TRBJ2-7, with D possibly being TRBD1 (5 bases). The CDR3 totals 14 residues. V was shortened by 2 bases and J by 2 bases, with 10 bases between the two germline ends. Germline CDR1 is MNHEY and CDR2 is SMNVEV (reference sequence).

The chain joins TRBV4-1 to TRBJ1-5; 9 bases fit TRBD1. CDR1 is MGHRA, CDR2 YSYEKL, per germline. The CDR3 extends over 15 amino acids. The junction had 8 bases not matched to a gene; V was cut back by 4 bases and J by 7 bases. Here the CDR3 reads CASSRRDREVQPQHF. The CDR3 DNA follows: TGCGCCAGCAGCCGTAGGGACAGGGAGGTGCAGCCCCAGCATTTT.

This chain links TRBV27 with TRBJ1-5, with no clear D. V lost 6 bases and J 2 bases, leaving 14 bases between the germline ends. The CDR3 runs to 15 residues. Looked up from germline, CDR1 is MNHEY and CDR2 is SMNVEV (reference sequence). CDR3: CASRLRRGGNQPQHF. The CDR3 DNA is TGTGCCAGCAGACTCCGACGGGGTGGCAATCAGCCCCAGCATTTT.

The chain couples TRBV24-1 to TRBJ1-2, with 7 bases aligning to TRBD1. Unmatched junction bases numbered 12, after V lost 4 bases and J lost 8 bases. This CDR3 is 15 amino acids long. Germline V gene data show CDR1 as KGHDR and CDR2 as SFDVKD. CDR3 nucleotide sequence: TGTGCCACCAGTGAGGCAGGGGGAGAGGTGCGAGGCTACACCTTC. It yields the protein CATSEAGGEVRGYTF.

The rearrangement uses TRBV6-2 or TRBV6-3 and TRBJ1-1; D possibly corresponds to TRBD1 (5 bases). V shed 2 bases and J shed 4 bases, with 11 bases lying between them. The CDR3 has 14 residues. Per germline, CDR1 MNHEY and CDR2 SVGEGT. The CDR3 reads CASSYTNGGTEAFF. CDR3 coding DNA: TGTGCCAGCAGTTACACGAACGGGGGCACTGAAGCTTTCTTT.

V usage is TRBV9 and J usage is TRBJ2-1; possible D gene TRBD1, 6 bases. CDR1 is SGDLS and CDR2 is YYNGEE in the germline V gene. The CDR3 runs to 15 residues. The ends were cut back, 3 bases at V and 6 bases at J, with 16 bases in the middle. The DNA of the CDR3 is TGTGCCAGCAGCGAAACACAGGGAAGAGGCAATGAGCAGTTCTTC. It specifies CASSETQGRGNEQFF. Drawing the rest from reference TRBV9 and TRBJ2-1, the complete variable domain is DSGVTQTPKHLITATGQRVTLRCSPRSGDLSVYWYQQSLDQGLQFLIQYYNGEERAKGNILERFSAQQFPDLHSELNLSSLELGDSALYFCASSETQGRGNEQFFGPGTRLTVL.

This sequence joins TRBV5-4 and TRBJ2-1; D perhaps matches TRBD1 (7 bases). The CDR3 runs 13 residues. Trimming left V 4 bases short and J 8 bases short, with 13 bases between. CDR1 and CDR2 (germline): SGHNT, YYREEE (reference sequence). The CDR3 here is CASSRGGGDEQFF. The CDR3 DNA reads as TGTGCCAGCAGCCGTGGAGGGGGCGATGAGCAGTTCTTC.

The CDR3 coding sequence is TGTGCCAGCAGTCCTAAGACAGGGCATAATTCACCCCTCCACTTT. Encoded protein: CASSPKTGHNSPLHF. The genes are TRBV27 and TRBJ1-6, with 7 bases identical to TRBD1. CDR1 and CDR2 from the germline V gene are MNHEY and SMNVEV (reference sequence). The CDR3 runs 15 residues. Unmatched junction bases numbered 6, after V lost 5 bases and J lost 5 bases.

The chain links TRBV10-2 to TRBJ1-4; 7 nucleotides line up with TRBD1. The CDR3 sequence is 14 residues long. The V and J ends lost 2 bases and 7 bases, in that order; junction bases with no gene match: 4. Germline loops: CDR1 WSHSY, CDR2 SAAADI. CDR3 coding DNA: TGCGCCAGCAGTGAGAGGGGGCGGAGTGAAAAACTGTTTTTT. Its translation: CASSERGRSEKLFF.

The CDR3, as DNA: TGTGCCAGCTCACCACGGCAGGGGGCTCTGAACACTGAAGCTTTCTTT. Residues: CASSPRQGALNTEAFF. This rearrangement joins TRBV18 to TRBJ1-1; TRBD1 aligns across 8 bases. V was clipped by 1 base and J by 0 bases; unmatched bases: 4. CDR3 length equals 16 residues. Per germline, CDR1 KGHSH and CDR2 LQKENI.

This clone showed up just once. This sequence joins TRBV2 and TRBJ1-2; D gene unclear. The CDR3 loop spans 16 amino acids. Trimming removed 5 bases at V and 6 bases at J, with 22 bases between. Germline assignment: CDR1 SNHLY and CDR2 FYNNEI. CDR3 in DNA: TGTGCCAGCAGTCCCTACGCCGACAAGGAAGCGGATGGCTACACCTTC. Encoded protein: CASSPYADKEADGYTF.